This paragraph covers one T cell receptor beta chain sequence. This specimen comes from a study of blood T cell repertoires in COVID-19. Background on the study: From T cells, B-cell-depleted T cells, or PBMCs came the material, which was cDNA or gDNA.

CDR3 size: 13 residues. The V and J ends lost 3 bases and 10 bases, in that order; junction bases with no gene match: 2. CDR1 and CDR2 from the germline V gene are SGHRS and YFSETQ. Source study methods: Amplified reference gene primers provided the basis for estimating nucleated cell counts. The data were produced by immunoSEQ multiplex PCR, yet TCRdb's version contains in-frame clones alone and is incomplete. That table supplies the V and J calls and clone size; D and trimming were determined from the DNA. Of 150,000 to 200,000 clones in the sample, approximately 86% were seen once. The sequence was collected from a woman older than 75 in a cohort sampled during active or convalescent COVID-19. This chain links TRBV5-1 with TRBJ1-6; 9 bases match TRBD1. Sequenced material: peripheral blood. The CDR3 DNA is TGCGCCAGCAGCTATGGGACAGGGTCACCCCTCCACTTT. This translates into CASSYGTGSPLHF.